Sequencing of this T cell receptor beta chain was carried out in a study of T cell changes during pregnancy in multiple sclerosis. This CDR3 has 12 residues. Trimming removed 5 bases at V and 8 bases at J, with 12 bases between. The germline V gene encodes CDR1 SGHVS and CDR2 FQNEAQ. TCRdb's table, derived via immunoSEQ multiplex PCR, lists solely in-frame clones and lacks some. This sample yields more than 60,000 clones, of which more than 85% are seen a single time; around 0.3% belongs to the top ten. This specimen was CD4+ T cells from peripheral blood mononuclear cells, taken in the third trimester of pregnancy. The V call is TRBV7-8, the J call TRBJ1-1; D uncertain. This TCR came from a female donor in good health, enrolled as a control in a pregnancy study. The CDR3 DNA reads as TGTGCCAGCAGCGTGACCCGGGAGGAAGCTTTCTTT. This gives the protein CASSVTREEAFF.